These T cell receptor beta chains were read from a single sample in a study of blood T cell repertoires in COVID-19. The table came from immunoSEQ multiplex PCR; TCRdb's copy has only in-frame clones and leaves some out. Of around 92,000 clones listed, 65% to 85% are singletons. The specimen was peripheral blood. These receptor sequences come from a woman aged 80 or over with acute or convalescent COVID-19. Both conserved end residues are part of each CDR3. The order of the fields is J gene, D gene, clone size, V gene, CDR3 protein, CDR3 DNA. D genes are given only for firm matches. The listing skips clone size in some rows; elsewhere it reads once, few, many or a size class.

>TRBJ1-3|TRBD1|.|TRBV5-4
CASSLQGALGNTIYF
TGTGCCAGCAGCTTACAGGGGGCGCTTGGAAACACCATATATTTT
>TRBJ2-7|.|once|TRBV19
CASRGGSGYEQYF
TGTGCCAGTAGAGGGGGAAGTGGATACGAGCAGTACTTC
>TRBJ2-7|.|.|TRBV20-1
CSLISLYEQYF
TGCAGTCTCATTAGTCTTTACGAGCAGTACTTC
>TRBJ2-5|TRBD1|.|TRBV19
CASSSGQVRETQYF
TGTGCCAGTAGTTCAGGACAGGTTAGGGAGACCCAGTACTTC
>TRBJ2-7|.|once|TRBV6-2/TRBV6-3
CASSYWQDSYEQYF
TGTGCCAGCAGTTACTGGCAGGACTCCTACGAGCAGTACTTC
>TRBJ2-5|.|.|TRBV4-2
CASSQPVGPGASQETQYF
TGTGCCAGCAGCCAACCCGTCGGGCCAGGGGCCTCTCAAGAGACCCAGTACTTC
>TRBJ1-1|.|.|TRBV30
CAWSVSGGGTEAFF
TGTGCCTGGAGTGTATCTGGGGGCGGCACTGAAGCTTTCTTT
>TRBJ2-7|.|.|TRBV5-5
CASSPDRGFYEQYF
TGTGCCAGCAGCCCTGACCGAGGGTTCTACGAGCAGTACTTC
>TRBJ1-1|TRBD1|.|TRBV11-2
CASSKRTGQNTEAFF
TGTGCCAGCAGCAAACGGACAGGGCAGAACACTGAAGCTTTCTTT
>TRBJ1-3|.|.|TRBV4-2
CASSQDRDQDSGNTIYF
TGTGCCAGCAGCCAAGACAGGGATCAAGACTCTGGAAACACCATATATTTT
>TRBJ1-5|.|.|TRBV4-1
CASSQDFNSWQPQHF
TGCGCCAGCAGCCAAGATTTTAATAGCTGGCAGCCCCAGCATTTT
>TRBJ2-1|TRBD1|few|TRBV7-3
CASSTGTGTYNEQFF
TGTGCCAGCAGCACCGGGACAGGGACGTACAATGAGCAGTTCTTC
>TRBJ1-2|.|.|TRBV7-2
CASSSSEGYDGYTF
TGTGCCAGCAGCTCCTCAGAGGGTTACGATGGCTACACCTTC
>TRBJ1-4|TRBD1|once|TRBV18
CASSRGTAQNEKLFF
TGTGCCAGCTCACGAGGGACAGCTCAGAATGAAAAACTGTTTTTT
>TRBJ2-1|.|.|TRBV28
CASISTGELYNEQFF
TGTGCCAGCATCTCAACAGGAGAACTATACAATGAGCAGTTCTTC
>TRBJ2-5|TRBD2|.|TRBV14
CASSQGLTGLPSGETQYF
TGTGCCAGCAGCCAAGGCTTAACGGGACTACCCTCTGGGGAGACCCAGTACTTC
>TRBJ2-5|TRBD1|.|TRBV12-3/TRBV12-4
CASRTGGETQYF
TGTGCCAGCCGGACAGGGGGGGAGACCCAGTACTTC
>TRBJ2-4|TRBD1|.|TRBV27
CAKVQGAITKNIQYF
TGTGCCAAGGTTCAGGGGGCCATTACCAAAAACATTCAGTACTTC
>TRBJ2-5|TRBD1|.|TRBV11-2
CASSLGGTGGPQETQYF
TGTGCCAGCAGCTTAGGGGGGACAGGGGGCCCCCAAGAGACCCAGTACTTC
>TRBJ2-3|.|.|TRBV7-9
CASSVDSAPSTDTQYF
TGTGCCAGCAGCGTGGACTCAGCCCCTAGCACAGATACGCAGTATTTT
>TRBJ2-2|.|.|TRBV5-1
CASSLGRANTGELFF
TGCGCCAGCAGCTTGGGCAGGGCCAACACCGGGGAGCTGTTTTTT
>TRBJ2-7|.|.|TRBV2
CASSVLAVEQYF
TGTGCCAGCAGTGTCCTAGCTGTTGAGCAGTACTTC
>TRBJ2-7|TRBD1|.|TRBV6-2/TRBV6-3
CASSSTPGQGARLQYF
TGTGCCAGCAGTTCTACCCCGGGACAGGGGGCTCGGTTGCAGTACTTC
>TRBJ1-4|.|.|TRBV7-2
CASSLTGYFVATNEKLFF
TGTGCCAGCAGCCTCACAGGATATTTCGTTGCAACTAATGAAAAACTGTTTTTT
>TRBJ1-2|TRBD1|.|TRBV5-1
CASSSTGGEYGYTF
TGCGCCAGCAGCTCGACAGGGGGGGAGTATGGCTACACCTTC
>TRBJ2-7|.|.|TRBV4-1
CASSLRSSGAPYEQYF
TGCGCCAGCAGCCTGAGAAGCTCAGGGGCCCCCTACGAGCAGTACTTC
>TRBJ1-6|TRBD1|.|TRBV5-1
CASRQGQGGSPLHF
TGCGCCAGCAGACAAGGACAGGGAGGTTCACCCCTCCACTTT
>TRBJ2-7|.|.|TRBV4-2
CASSQDVQVVHEQYF
TGTGCCAGCAGCCAAGACGTACAGGTTGTCCACGAGCAGTACTTC
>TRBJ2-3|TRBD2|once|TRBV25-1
CATGGPSTDTQYF
TGTGCCACGGGGGGTCCTAGCACAGATACGCAGTATTTT
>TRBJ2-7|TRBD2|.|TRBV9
CASSATSGSNEQYF
TGTGCCAGCAGCGCCACTAGCGGGAGCAACGAGCAGTACTTC
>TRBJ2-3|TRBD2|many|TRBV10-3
CAIRVSGSSTDTQYF
TGTGCCATCAGGGTTAGCGGGAGTAGCACAGATACGCAGTATTTT
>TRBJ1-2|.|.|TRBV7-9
CATTPLLDSEGYTF
TGTGCCACGACACCCCTCCTAGACAGTGAGGGCTACACCTTC
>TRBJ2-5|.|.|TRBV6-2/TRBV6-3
CASSPGFRETQYF
TGTGCCAGCAGCCCCGGGTTCCGGGAGACCCAGTACTTC
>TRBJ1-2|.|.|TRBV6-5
CASSYGRSNYGYTF
TGTGCCAGCAGTTACGGCCGTTCTAACTATGGCTACACCTTC
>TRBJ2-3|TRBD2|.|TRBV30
CAWSPRGEREGHYTDTQYF
TGTGCCTGGAGTCCCCGGGGAGAGCGGGAGGGCCACTACACAGATACGCAGTATTTT
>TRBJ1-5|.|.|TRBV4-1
CASSQESEEVYPQHF
TGCGCCAGCAGCCAAGAATCCGAGGAGGTGTACCCCCAGCATTTT
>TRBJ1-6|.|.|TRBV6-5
CASSLSNSPLHF
TGTGCCAGCAGTCTCTCCAATTCACCCCTCCACTTT
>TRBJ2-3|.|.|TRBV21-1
CASSNCSAYTDTQYF
TGTGCCAGCAGCAATTGTAGCGCCTACACAGATACGCAGTATTTT
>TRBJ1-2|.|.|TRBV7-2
CASSPTANYGYTF
TGTGCCAGCAGCCCGACAGCGAACTATGGCTACACCTTC
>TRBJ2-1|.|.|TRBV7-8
CASSFGRAIEKANEQFF
TGTGCCAGCAGCTTCGGCAGGGCCATTGAGAAAGCCAATGAGCAGTTCTTC
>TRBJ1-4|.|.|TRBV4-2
CASSQGGQGGLATNEKLFF
TGTGCCAGCAGCCAAGGAGGGCAGGGAGGACTTGCAACTAATGAAAAACTGTTTTTT
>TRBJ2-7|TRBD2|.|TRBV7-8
CASSARGGQTGLAVYEQYF
TGTGCCAGCAGCGCAAGAGGGGGACAGACGGGACTAGCGGTCTACGAGCAGTACTTC
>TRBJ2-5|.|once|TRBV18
CASSPNLGTETQYF
TGTGCCAGCTCACCGAATTTAGGGACTGAGACCCAGTACTTC
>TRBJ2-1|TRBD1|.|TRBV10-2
CASSEPGQGQDEQFF
TGCGCCAGCAGTGAACCCGGACAGGGTCAGGATGAGCAGTTCTTC
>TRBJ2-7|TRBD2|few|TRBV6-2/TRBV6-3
CASSQGLAGLWQYF
TGTGCCAGCAGCCAGGGACTAGCTGGTCTTTGGCAGTACTTC
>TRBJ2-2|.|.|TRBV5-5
CASSSAPGTGELFF
TGTGCCAGCAGCTCGGCCCCAGGCACCGGGGAGCTGTTTTTT
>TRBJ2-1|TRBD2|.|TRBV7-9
CASSLVAGGANNEQFF
TGTGCCAGCAGCTTAGTAGCGGGAGGGGCTAACAATGAGCAGTTCTTC
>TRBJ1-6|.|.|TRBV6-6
CASSGTGTFGSPLHF
TGTGCCAGCAGCGGTACCGGGACATTCGGTTCACCCCTCCACTTT